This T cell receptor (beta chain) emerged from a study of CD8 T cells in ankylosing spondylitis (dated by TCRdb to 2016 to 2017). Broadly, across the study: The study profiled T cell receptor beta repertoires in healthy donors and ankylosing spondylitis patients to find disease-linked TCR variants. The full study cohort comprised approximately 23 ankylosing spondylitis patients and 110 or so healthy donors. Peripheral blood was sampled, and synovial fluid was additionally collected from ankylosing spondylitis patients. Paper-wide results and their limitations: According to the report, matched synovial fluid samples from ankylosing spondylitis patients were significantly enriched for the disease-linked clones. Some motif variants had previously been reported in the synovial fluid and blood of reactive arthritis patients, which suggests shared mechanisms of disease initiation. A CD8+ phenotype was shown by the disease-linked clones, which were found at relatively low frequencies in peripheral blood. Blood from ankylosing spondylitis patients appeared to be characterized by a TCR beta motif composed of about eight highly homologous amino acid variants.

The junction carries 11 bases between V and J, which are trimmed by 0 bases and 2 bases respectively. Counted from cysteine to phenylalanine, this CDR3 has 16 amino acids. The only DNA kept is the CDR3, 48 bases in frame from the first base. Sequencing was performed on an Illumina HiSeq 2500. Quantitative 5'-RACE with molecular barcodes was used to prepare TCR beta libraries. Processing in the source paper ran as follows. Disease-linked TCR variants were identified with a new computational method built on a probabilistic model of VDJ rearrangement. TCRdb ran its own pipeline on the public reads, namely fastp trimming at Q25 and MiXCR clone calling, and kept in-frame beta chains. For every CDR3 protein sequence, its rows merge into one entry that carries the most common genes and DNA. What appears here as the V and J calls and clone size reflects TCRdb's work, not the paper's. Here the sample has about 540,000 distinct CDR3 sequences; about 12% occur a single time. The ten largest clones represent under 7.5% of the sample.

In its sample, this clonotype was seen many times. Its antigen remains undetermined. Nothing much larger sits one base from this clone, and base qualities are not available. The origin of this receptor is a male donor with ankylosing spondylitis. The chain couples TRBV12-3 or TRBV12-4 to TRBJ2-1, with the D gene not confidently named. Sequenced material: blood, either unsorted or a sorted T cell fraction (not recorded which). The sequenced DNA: TGTGCCAGCAGTTTAGCCCCCAGCGACCCCTACAATGAGCAGTTCTTC. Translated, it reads CASSLAPSDPYNEQFF.